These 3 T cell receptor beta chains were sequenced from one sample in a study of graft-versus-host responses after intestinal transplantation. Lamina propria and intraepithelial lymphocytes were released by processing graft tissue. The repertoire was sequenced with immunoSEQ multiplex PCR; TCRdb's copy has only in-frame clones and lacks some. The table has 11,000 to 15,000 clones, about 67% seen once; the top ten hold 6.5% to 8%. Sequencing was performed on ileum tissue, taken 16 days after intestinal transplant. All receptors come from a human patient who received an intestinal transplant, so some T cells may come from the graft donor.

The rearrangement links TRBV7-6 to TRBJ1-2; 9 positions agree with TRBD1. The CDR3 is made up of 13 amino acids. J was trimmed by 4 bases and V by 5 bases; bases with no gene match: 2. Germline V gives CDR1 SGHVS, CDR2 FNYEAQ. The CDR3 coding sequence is TGTGCCAGCAGCGAGACAGGGGGCTATGGCTACACCTTC. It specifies CASSETGGYGYTF.

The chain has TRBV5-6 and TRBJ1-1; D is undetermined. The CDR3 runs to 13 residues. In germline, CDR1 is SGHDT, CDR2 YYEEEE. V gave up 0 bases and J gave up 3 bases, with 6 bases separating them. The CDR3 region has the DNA TGTGCCAGCAGCTTGGACATCGACACTGAAGCTTTCTTT. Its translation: CASSLDIDTEAFF.

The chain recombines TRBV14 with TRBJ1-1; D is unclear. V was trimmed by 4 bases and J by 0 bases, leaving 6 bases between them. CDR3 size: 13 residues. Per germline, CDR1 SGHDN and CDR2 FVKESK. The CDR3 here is CASSRTVNTEAFF. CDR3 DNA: TGTGCCAGCAGCCGGACTGTGAACACTGAAGCTTTCTTT.